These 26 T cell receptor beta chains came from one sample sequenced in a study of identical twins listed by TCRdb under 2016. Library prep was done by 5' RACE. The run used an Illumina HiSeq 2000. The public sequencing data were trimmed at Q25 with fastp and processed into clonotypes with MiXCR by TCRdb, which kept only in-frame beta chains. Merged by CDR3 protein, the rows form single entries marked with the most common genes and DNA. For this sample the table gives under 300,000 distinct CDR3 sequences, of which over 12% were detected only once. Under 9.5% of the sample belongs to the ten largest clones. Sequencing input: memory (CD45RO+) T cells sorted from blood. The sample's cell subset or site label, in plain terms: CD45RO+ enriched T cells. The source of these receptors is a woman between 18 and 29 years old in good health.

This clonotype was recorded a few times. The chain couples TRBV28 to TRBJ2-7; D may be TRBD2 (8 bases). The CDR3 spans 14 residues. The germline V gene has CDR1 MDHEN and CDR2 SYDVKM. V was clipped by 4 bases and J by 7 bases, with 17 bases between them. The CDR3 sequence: CASSYSGGGREQYF. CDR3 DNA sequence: TGTGCCAGCAGTTACTCGGGAGGGGGCCGAGAGCAGTACTTC.

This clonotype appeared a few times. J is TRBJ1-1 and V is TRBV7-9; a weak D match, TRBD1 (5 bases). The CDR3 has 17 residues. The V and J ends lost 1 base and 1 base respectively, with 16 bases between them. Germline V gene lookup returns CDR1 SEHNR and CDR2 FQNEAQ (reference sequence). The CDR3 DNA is TGTGCCAGCAGCTTAGAAGCCTCGGGGCCAAGGAACACTGAAGCTTTCTTT. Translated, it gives CASSLEASGPRNTEAFF.

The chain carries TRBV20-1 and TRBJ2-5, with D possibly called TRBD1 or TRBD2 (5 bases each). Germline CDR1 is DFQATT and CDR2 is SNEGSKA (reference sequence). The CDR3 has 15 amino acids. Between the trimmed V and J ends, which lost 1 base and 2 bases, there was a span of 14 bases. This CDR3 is CSARGPGSGQETQYF. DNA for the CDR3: TGCAGTGCTAGAGGTCCAGGGAGTGGACAAGAGACCCAGTACTTC.

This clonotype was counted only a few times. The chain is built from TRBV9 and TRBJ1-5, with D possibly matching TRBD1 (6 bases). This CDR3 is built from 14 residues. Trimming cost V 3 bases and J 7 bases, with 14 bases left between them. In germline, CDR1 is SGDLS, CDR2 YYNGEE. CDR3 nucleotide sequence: TGTGCCAGCAGCGACGGACAGATACAACAGCCCCAGCATTTT. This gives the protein CASSDGQIQQPQHF. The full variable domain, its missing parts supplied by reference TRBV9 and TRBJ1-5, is DSGVTQTPKHLITATGQRVTLRCSPRSGDLSVYWYQQSLDQGLQFLIQYYNGEERAKGNILERFSAQQFPDLHSELNLSSLELGDSALYFCASSDGQIQQPQHFGDGTRLSIL.

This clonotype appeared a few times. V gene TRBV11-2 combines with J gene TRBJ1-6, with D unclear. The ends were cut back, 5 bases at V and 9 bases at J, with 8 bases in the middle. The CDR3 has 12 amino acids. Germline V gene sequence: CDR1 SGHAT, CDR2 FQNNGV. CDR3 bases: TGTGCCAGCAGCCCGTTTTCTTCACCCCTCCACTTT. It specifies CASSPFSSPLHF.

The CDR3 here is CASRSGTGYNEQFF. In nucleotides, the CDR3 is TGTGCCAGCAGGTCCGGGACAGGCTACAATGAGCAGTTCTTC. The chain combines TRBV12-3 or TRBV12-4 with TRBJ2-1, with TRBD1 matching over 8 bases. Germline trimming cut 6 bases from V and 3 bases from J; bases unmatched to any gene: 4. This CDR3 region has 14 residues.

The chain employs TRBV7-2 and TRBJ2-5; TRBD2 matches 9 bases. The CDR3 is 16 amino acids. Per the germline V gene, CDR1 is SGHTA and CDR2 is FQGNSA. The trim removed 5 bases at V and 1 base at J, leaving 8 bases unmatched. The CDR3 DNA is TGTGCCAGCAGCCCCGGAGTAGCGGGGGCCCAAGAGACCCAGTACTTC. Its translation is CASSPGVAGAQETQYF.

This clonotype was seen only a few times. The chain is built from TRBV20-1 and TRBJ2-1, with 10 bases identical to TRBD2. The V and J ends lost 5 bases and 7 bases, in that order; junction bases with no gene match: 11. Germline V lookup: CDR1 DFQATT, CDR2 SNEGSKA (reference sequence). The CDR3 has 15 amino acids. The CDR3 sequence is CSALPTSGLGNEQFF. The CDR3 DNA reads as TGCAGTGCTCTACCGACTAGCGGGCTAGGGAATGAGCAGTTCTTC.

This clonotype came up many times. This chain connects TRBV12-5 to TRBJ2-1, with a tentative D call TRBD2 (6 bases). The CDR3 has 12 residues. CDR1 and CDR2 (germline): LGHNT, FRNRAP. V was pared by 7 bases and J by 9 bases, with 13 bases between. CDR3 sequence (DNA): TGTGCTAGTGCCCCATTGGGGGGTGAGCAGTTCTTC. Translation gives CASAPLGGEQFF.

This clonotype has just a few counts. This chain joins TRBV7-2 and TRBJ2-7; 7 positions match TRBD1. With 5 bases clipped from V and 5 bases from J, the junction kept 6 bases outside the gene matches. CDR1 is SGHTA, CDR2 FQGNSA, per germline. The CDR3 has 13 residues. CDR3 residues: CASSTQGWDEQYF. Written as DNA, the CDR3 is TGTGCCAGCAGCACACAGGGGTGGGACGAGCAGTACTTC.

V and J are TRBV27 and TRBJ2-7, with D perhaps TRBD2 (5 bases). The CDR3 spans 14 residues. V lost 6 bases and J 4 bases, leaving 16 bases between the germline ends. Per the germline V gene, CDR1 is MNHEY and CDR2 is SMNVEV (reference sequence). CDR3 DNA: TGTGCCAGCAGCCCTCGAGGGTTCGGGTACGAGCAGTACTTC. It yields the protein CASSPRGFGYEQYF.

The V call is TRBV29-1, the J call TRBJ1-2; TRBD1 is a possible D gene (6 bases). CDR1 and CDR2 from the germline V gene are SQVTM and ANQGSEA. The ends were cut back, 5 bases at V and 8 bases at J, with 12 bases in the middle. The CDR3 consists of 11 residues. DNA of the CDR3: TGCAGCGTTATCAGGGGCGGAGGCTACACCTTC. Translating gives CSVIRGGGYTF.

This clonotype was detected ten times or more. CDR3 nucleotide sequence: TGCGCCAGCAGCTTTTCTAGCGGGAGCGCCTTAAGGGAGCAGTTCTTC. Protein product: CASSFSSGSALREQFF. The chain uses TRBV5-1 and TRBJ2-1, with 10 bases that match TRBD2. The V and J ends lost 2 bases and 10 bases, in that order; junction bases with no gene match: 12. The CDR3 is 16 residues long. Germline lookup yields CDR1 SGHRS and CDR2 YFSETQ.

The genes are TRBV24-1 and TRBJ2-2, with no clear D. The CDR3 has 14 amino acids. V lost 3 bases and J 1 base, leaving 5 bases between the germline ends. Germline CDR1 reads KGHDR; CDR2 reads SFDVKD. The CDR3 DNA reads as TGTGCCACCAGTGATACCCAGAACACCGGGGAGCTGTTTTTT. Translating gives CATSDTQNTGELFF.

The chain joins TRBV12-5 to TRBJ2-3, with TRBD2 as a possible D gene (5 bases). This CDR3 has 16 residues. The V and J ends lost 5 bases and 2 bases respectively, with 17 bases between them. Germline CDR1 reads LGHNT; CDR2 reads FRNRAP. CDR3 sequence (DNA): TGTGCTAGTGGTCTCCCCCCAGCGGAAAACACAGATACGCAGTATTTT. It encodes CASGLPPAENTDTQYF.

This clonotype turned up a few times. The CDR3 spells CASSLFGLAGDNEQFF. The DNA for the CDR3 is TGTGCCAGCAGTCTATTCGGACTAGCGGGTGACAATGAGCAGTTCTTC. The genes are TRBV27 and TRBJ2-1; 11 nucleotides align to TRBD2. J was trimmed by 5 bases and V by 5 bases; bases with no gene match: 8. Germline CDR1 reads MNHEY; CDR2 reads SMNVEV (reference sequence). The CDR3 loop spans 16 amino acids.

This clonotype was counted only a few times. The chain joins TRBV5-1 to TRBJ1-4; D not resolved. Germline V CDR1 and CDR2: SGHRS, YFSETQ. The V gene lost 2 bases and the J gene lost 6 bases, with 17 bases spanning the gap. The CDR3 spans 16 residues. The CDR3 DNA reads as TGCGCCAGCAGCTTCGGTGTCGGCGGGGAGTATGAAAAACTGTTTTTT. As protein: CASSFGVGGEYEKLFF.

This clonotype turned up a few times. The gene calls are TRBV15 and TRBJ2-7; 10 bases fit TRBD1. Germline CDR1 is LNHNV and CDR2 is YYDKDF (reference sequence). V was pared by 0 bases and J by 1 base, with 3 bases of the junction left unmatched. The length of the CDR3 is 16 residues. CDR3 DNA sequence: TGTGCCACCAGCAGAGATCTGGGACAGGGGTCCTACGAGCAGTACTTC. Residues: CATSRDLGQGSYEQYF.

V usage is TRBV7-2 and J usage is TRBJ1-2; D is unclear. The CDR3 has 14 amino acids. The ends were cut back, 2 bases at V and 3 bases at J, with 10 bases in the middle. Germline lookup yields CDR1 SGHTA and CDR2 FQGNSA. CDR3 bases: TGTGCCAGCAGCTTAAATAGGGCGGACTATGGCTACACCTTC. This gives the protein CASSLNRADYGYTF.

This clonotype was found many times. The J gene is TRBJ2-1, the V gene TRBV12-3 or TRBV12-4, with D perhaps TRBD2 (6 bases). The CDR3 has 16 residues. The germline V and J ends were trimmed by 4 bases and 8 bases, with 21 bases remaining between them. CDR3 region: CASSWGLAAPGYEQFF. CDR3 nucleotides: TGTGCCAGCAGTTGGGGTTTAGCGGCACCGGGTTATGAGCAGTTCTTC.

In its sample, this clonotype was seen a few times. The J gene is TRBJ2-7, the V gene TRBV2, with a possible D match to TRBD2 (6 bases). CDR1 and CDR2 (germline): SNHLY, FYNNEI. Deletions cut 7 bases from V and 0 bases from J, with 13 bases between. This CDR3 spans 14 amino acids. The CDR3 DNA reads TGTGCCAGCAAGGGGACTCAGAGCTCCTACGAGCAGTACTTC. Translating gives CASKGTQSSYEQYF.

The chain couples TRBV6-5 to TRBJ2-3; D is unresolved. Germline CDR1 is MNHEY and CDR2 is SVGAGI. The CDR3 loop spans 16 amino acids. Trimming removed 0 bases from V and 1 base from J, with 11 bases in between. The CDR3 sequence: CASSYSPGRGTDTQYF. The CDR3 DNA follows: TGTGCCAGCAGTTACTCGCCTGGGCGTGGCACAGATACGCAGTATTTT.

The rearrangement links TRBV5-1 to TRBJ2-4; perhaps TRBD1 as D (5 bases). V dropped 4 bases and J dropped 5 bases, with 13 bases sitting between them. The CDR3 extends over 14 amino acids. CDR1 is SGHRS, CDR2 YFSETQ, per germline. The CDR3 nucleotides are TGCGCCAGCAGCGCCACCTCGACAGAAAACATTCAGTACTTC. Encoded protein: CASSATSTENIQYF. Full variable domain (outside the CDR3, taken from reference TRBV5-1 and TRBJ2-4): KAGVTQTPRYLIKTRGQQVTLSCSPISGHRSVSWYQQTPGQGLQFLFEYFSETQRNKGNFPGRFSGRQFSNSRSEMNVSTLELGDSALYLCASSATSTENIQYFGAGTRLSVL.

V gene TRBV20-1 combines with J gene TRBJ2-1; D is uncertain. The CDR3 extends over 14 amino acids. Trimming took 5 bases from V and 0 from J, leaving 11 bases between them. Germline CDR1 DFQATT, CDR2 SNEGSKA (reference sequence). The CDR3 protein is CSAPKTASYNEQFF. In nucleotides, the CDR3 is TGCAGTGCTCCAAAGACCGCCTCCTACAATGAGCAGTTCTTC.

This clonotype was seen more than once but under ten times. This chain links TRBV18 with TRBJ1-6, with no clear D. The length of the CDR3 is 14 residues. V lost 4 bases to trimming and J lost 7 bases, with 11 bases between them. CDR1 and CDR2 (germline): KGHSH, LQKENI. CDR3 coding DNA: TGTGCCAGCTCACGCGCCAGAGACAATTCACCCCTCCACTTT. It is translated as CASSRARDNSPLHF.

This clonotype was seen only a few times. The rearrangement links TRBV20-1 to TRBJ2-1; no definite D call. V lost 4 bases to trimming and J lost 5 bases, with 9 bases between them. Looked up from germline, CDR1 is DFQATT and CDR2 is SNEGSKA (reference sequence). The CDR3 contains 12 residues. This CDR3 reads CSATRPDNEQFF. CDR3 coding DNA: TGCAGTGCTACTCGACCTGACAATGAGCAGTTCTTC.